Listed below are T cell receptor beta chains from one sample, sequenced in a study of blood T cells in healthy people across ages. TCRdb re-derived calls from the 5' RACE reads in MiXCR, one entry per CDR3 protein. The table lists about 730,000 distinct CDR3 sequences, around 46% of them singletons. Material for sequencing was blood. The receptor set was obtained from a woman aged 55-69 years in good health. Each CDR3 is given with its conserved first and last residue. The order of the fields is V gene, J gene, D gene, clone size, CDR3 DNA, CDR3 protein. A D gene is named only where the DNA matches it firmly. For some rows the clone size is stated as once, few or many, or as a class when expanded; others skip it.

>TRBV20-1|TRBJ2-5|TRBD2|.
TGCAGTGCCCCCCGCCTAGCGGGAGGATTAAGTGAGCAGTACTTC
CSAPRLAGGLSEQYF
>TRBV11-2|TRBJ2-3|.|few
TGTGCCAGCAGCGCAGCACAGGGATTAAGCACAGATACGCAGTATTTT
CASSAAQGLSTDTQYF
>TRBV9|TRBJ2-1|.|.
TGTGCCGGCAGCGTAGCGGCGGGGACCTACAATGAGCAGTTCTTC
CAGSVAAGTYNEQFF
>TRBV7-3|TRBJ1-1|TRBD1|.
TGTGCCAGCAGCACCCAGGGGGAGGGAGAAGCTTTCTTT
CASSTQGEGEAFF
>TRBV7-2|TRBJ1-6|TRBD1|.
TGTGCCAGCAGCTTAGCCGGGACAGGGTTTTGGTCACCCCTCCACTTT
CASSLAGTGFWSPLHF
>TRBV7-9|TRBJ1-2|.|once
TGTGCCAGCAGCTTGAGCGTCCGGACTAACTATGGCTACACCTTC
CASSLSVRTNYGYTF
>TRBV4-3|TRBJ1-5|TRBD1|.
TGCGCCAGCAGCCAAGTTCTACAGGGGACTCAGCCCCAGCATTTT
CASSQVLQGTQPQHF
>TRBV4-3|TRBJ2-1|TRBD2|few
TGCGCCAGCAGCCAATCTAGCGGGCAGTACAATGAGCAGTTCTTC
CASSQSSGQYNEQFF
>TRBV12-5|TRBJ1-5|.|few
TGTGCTAGTGCCCTACGGACAGATCAGCCCCAGCATTTT
CASALRTDQPQHF
>TRBV28|TRBJ2-1|.|.
TGTGCCAGCAGTCCCGAGTTGGGGGGTGTCAATGAGCAGTTCTTC
CASSPELGGVNEQFF
>TRBV18|TRBJ1-2|.|few
TGTGCCAGCTCACGATCCGGACAGCTGGACTATGGCTACACCTTC
CASSRSGQLDYGYTF
>TRBV5-1|TRBJ2-7|.|few
TGCGCCAGCAGCCCCGGGGCCGCGTTCGAGCAGTACTTC
CASSPGAAFEQYF
>TRBV5-1|TRBJ2-5|.|.
TGCGCCAGCAGCTTCCTCCAGCAAGAGACCCAGTACTTC
CASSFLQQETQYF
>TRBV20-1|TRBJ2-5|TRBD1|few
TGCAGTGCTCCCGGGACAGGCGAAGAGACCCAGTACTTC
CSAPGTGEETQYF
>TRBV11-3|TRBJ2-3|TRBD2|.
TGTGCCAGCAGCTTAGTGGCAGCGGGAGAGGGAGATACGCAGTATTTT
CASSLVAAGEGDTQYF
>TRBV7-2|TRBJ2-5|TRBD1|.
TGTGCCAGCAGCCTAACGGCTAACGCGGGGACAGGGCAAGAGACCCAGTACTTC
CASSLTANAGTGQETQYF
>TRBV11-2|TRBJ2-3|TRBD1|many
TGTGCCAGCAGCCCCCGGACAGGGGGGGATACGCAGTATTTT
CASSPRTGGDTQYF
>TRBV11-3|TRBJ2-1|TRBD2|many
TGTGCCAGCAGCCGTAGCGGGACGCTGTCCTACAATGAGCAGTTCTTC
CASSRSGTLSYNEQFF
>TRBV3-1|TRBJ1-5|TRBD1|.
TGTGCCAGCACCAAAGGGACAGCTAATCAGCCCCAGCATTTT
CASTKGTANQPQHF
>TRBV20-1|TRBJ1-5|TRBD1|.
TGCAGTGCTAGTAGTGGGACAGGAAACAATCAGCCCCAGCATTTT
CSASSGTGNNQPQHF
>TRBV3-1|TRBJ1-2|.|few
TGTGCCAGCAGCCAACGGACGACAAACTATGGCTACACCTTC
CASSQRTTNYGYTF
>TRBV2|TRBJ2-4|TRBD1|.
TGTGCCAGCCGTGCCCGGGACAGGCAGACAAACATTCAGTACTTC
CASRARDRQTNIQYF
>TRBV6-2/TRBV6-3|TRBJ2-3|.|many
TGTGCCAGCAGCTGGTATAGGGAAGATACGCAGTATTTT
CASSWYREDTQYF
>TRBV21-1|TRBJ2-7|.|.
TGTGCCAGCAGCAACAGACCCTACGAGCAGTACTTC
CASSNRPYEQYF
>TRBV6-5|TRBJ2-5|TRBD2|.
TGTGCCAGCAGTTGGGGCGGGAGGGCCGAAGAGACCCAGTACTTC
CASSWGGRAEETQYF
>TRBV12-3/TRBV12-4|TRBJ2-1|.|.
TGTGCCAGCAGTCCCGGAGGATACGGTGAGCAGTTCTTC
CASSPGGYGEQFF